Below, 8 T cell receptor beta chains from the same sample are listed, as sequenced in a study of blood T cell repertoires in COVID-19. Profiling relied on immunoSEQ multiplex PCR, and the TCRdb table lists in-frame clones only, not all of them. The sample lists over 300,000 clones, around 87% occurring once. Sequenced material: peripheral blood. Receptors were obtained from a man aged 18 to 35 with active or convalescent COVID-19.

The gene calls are TRBV29-1 and TRBJ1-1, with 9 positions matching TRBD1. Germline values: CDR1 SQVTM, CDR2 ANQGSEA. Losses at the gene ends were 8 bases for V and 0 bases for J; bases not matched to a gene: 4. CDR3 length: 13 amino acids. For the CDR3, the DNA is TGCAGCCTACAGGGGGCGATGAACACTGAAGCTTTCTTT. Amino acids: CSLQGAMNTEAFF.

This chain joins TRBV5-8 and TRBJ1-1; D is uncertain. Between the trimmed V and J ends, which lost 0 bases and 10 bases, there was a span of 7 bases. This CDR3 comprises 11 residues. Germline CDR1 reads SGHTS; CDR2 reads YDEGEE. The CDR3 here is CASSLVLVAFF. CDR3 bases: TGTGCCAGCAGCTTGGTCCTCGTAGCTTTCTTT.

J is TRBJ1-2 and V is TRBV2; 7 bases are shared with TRBD1. The CDR3 spans 20 residues. The ends lost 4 bases at V and 0 bases at J; junction bases unmatched: 20. Germline V gives CDR1 SNHLY, CDR2 FYNNEI. CDR3 region: CASSVPGTASPGAANYGYTF. The CDR3 DNA follows: TGTGCCAGCAGTGTCCCCGGGACAGCCTCCCCGGGGGCCGCTAACTATGGCTACACCTTC. Based on the CDR3 plus reference TRBV2 and TRBJ1-2, the full variable domain is EPEVTQTPSHQVTQMGQEVILRCVPISNHLYFYWYRQILGQKVEFLVSFYNNEISEKSEIFDDQFSVERPDGSNFTLKIRSTKLEDSAMYFCASSVPGTASPGAANYGYTFGSGTRLTVV.

This clone showed up just once. The chain recombines TRBV4-3 with TRBJ1-5; D call uncertain. CDR1 is LGHNA, CDR2 YSLEER, per germline. The CDR3 is 15 amino acids. Trimming stripped 1 base from V and 3 bases from J, with 10 bases between. The CDR3 here is CASSQVRQINQPQHF. The CDR3 DNA sequence: TGCGCCAGCAGCCAAGTTCGCCAGATCAATCAGCCCCAGCATTTT.

The genes are TRBV5-6 and TRBJ2-7; a possible D gene is TRBD1 (5 bases). The CDR3 contains 18 residues. The V end lost 0 bases, the J end lost 0 bases, and 19 bases lay between the germline ends. Germline lookup yields CDR1 SGHDT and CDR2 YYEEEE. The CDR3 DNA reads as TGTGCCAGCAGCTTGGCCAATTCGGCAGGGTTGAGCTCCTACGAGCAGTACTTC. It translates to CASSLANSAGLSSYEQYF.

The chain uses TRBV4-3 and TRBJ1-2; D uncertain. Germline V gene data show CDR1 as LGHNA and CDR2 as YSLEER. The CDR3 covers 16 residues. The ends were cut back, 3 bases at V and 0 bases at J, with 14 bases in the middle. The CDR3: CASSHGSGGTNYGYTF. DNA for the CDR3: TGCGCCAGCAGCCATGGGAGCGGCGGGACTAACTATGGCTACACCTTC.

The chain has TRBV7-2 and TRBJ1-1, with D maybe TRBD1 (5 bases). Germline loops: CDR1 SGHTA, CDR2 FQGNSA. The CDR3 consists of 14 residues. The V end lost 6 bases, the J end lost 4 bases, and 15 bases lay between the germline ends. CDR3 in DNA: TGTGCCAGCAGGGTGCAGGGATCTCTCACTGAAGCTTTCTTT. Residues: CASRVQGSLTEAFF.

This clone was recorded once. V is TRBV28 and J is TRBJ1-1; D might be TRBD1 (5 bases). CDR3 size: 14 residues. Germline CDR1 and CDR2: MDHEN and SYDVKM. V lost 6 bases and J lost 3, with 14 bases in between. This CDR3 is CASSILRGDTEAFF. The DNA for the CDR3 is TGTGCCAGCAGCATATTACGGGGGGACACTGAAGCTTTCTTT.